One and the same sample provided the 21 T cell receptor beta chains below, sequenced in a study of cytomegalovirus exposure and HLA in healthy donors. The assay was immunoSEQ multiplex PCR, and TCRdb's table has in-frame clones only and misses some. The sample has more than 200,000 clones, more than 75% seen once. The specimen was PBMCs. These receptors were taken from a man between 18 and 29 years old in good health and CMV-seropositive.

This clone was recorded only once. The chain is built from TRBV5-1 and TRBJ2-7; D is possibly TRBD2 (6 bases). CDR1 SGHRS and CDR2 YFSETQ come from the germline V gene. This CDR3 has 14 amino acids. Between the trimmed V and J ends, which lost 3 bases and 2 bases, there was a span of 12 bases. CDR3 bases: TGCGCCAGCAGCTCCGGGGGTTGGACCTACGAGCAGTACTTC. It encodes CASSSGGWTYEQYF.

The chain uses TRBV30 and TRBJ2-4; perhaps TRBD1 as D (5 bases). Germline CDR1 GTSNPN, CDR2 SVGIG (reference sequence). Between the trimmed V and J ends, which lost 5 bases and 0 bases, there was a span of 8 bases. CDR3 length: 13 residues. CDR3 residues: CAWARGAKNIQYF. The CDR3 DNA reads as TGTGCCTGGGCAAGGGGAGCCAAAAACATTCAGTACTTC.

Remarks on this clone: Other nucleotide sequences in the sample specify the same CDR3. This rearrangement joins TRBV9 to TRBJ2-7, with 10 bases that match TRBD1. Losses at the gene ends were 0 bases for V and 3 bases for J; bases not matched to a gene: 0. Germline CDR1 SGDLS, CDR2 YYNGEE. This CDR3 has 14 amino acids. CDR3 nucleotides: TGTGCCAGCAGCGTAGGGGACAGGGGCTACGAGCAGTACTTC. It is translated as CASSVGDRGYEQYF.

V usage is TRBV29-1 and J usage is TRBJ1-1, with D possibly TRBD1 on 5 matching bases. Trimming left V 2 bases short and J 0 bases short, with 10 bases between. Germline V gene data show CDR1 as SQVTM and CDR2 as ANQGSEA. CDR3 length: 14 amino acids. CDR3 in amino acids: CSVERGDMNTEAFF. CDR3 in DNA: TGCAGCGTTGAAAGAGGGGATATGAACACTGAAGCTTTCTTT.

The J gene is TRBJ2-1, the V gene TRBV6-5; no firm D call. The germline gives CDR1 MNHEY, CDR2 SVGAGI. The CDR3 sequence is 14 residues long. The V gene lost 2 bases and the J gene lost 4 bases, with 9 bases spanning the gap. Here the CDR3 DNA reads TGTGCCAGCAGTTACCAAGCGTTGTACAATGAGCAGTTCTTC. It encodes CASSYQALYNEQFF.

The V and J genes are TRBV18 and TRBJ2-3; 12 bases map to TRBD1. CDR3 length: 18 residues. Unmatched junction bases numbered 11, after V lost 2 bases and J lost 5 bases. CDR1 is KGHSH and CDR2 is LQKENI in the germline V gene. CDR3 amino acids: CASSPYTPGQGARDTQYF. CDR3 nucleotides: TGTGCCAGCTCACCATATACACCGGGACAGGGGGCCAGAGATACGCAGTATTTT.

The sample holds one count of this clone. The rearrangement joins TRBV27 to TRBJ1-5; unclear D gene. V lost 5 bases and J 7 bases, leaving 18 bases between the germline ends. The CDR3 has 15 amino acids. Germline CDR1 MNHEY, CDR2 SMNVEV (reference sequence). The CDR3 protein is CASSPLSLAEQPQHF. The CDR3 region has the DNA TGTGCCAGCAGTCCCCTAAGTTTAGCGGAACAGCCCCAGCATTTT.

This clone occurred a few times. The chain joins TRBV7-2 to TRBJ1-5; 7 bases align to TRBD1. The CDR3 loop spans 13 amino acids. The ends lost 5 bases at V and 6 bases at J; junction bases unmatched: 4. CDR1 is SGHTA and CDR2 is FQGNSA in the germline V gene. CDR3 protein: CASSRDRAQPQHF. The DNA of the CDR3 is TGTGCCAGCAGCCGAGACAGGGCTCAGCCCCAGCATTTT.

This chain links TRBV30 with TRBJ2-5; the match to TRBD2 covers 8 bases. CDR1 is GTSNPN, CDR2 SVGIG, per germline (reference sequence). V dropped 4 bases and J dropped 5; count of bases not matched to a gene: 12. There are 15 residues in the CDR3. In DNA, the CDR3 is TGTGCCTGGACGCGTTTAGCGGGAATTCAGGAGACCCAGTACTTC. It is translated as CAWTRLAGIQETQYF.

This chain uses TRBV28 with TRBJ2-7; unclear D gene. The CDR3 extends over 15 amino acids. CDR1 and CDR2 (germline): MDHEN, SYDVKM. Trimming took off 5 bases at V and 0 bases at J, with 14 bases between the two ends. This chain's CDR3 is CASSTHSYHSYEQYF. In DNA, the CDR3 is TGTGCCAGCAGTACCCACAGTTATCACTCCTACGAGCAGTACTTC.

The genes are TRBV25-1 and TRBJ1-1; D possibly corresponds to TRBD1 (6 bases). This CDR3 contains 16 residues. Germline V gene data show CDR1 as MGHDK and CDR2 as SYGVNS. V was cut by 6 bases and J by 1 base, with 18 bases left in between. The CDR3 region has the DNA TGTGCCAGCAGCATGTCCGGGGGCCCCTCGAACACTGAAGCTTTCTTT. It translates to CASSMSGGPSNTEAFF. The full variable domain, its missing parts supplied by reference TRBV25-1 and TRBJ1-1, is EADIYQTPRYLVIGTGKKITLECSQTMGHDKMYWYQQDPGMELHLIHYSYGVNSTEKGDLSSESTVSRIRTEHFPLTLESARPSHTSQYLCASSMSGGPSNTEAFFGQGTRLTVV.

The genes are TRBV27 and TRBJ2-7, with D possibly being TRBD1 (6 bases). V shed 5 bases and J shed 5 bases, with 13 bases lying between them. Germline lookup yields CDR1 MNHEY and CDR2 SMNVEV (reference sequence). This CDR3 contains 13 residues. The CDR3 spells CASSIAQGNEQYF. CDR3 in DNA: TGTGCCAGCAGTATCGCCCAGGGGAACGAGCAGTACTTC.

The chain uses TRBV9 and TRBJ2-3; TRBD2 matches at 9 bases. V shed 0 bases, J shed 5 bases, and the junction held 4 bases outside the gene matches. This CDR3 spans 15 amino acids. CDR1 is SGDLS and CDR2 is YYNGEE in the germline V gene. The CDR3 DNA is TGTGCCAGCAGCGTAGAGGCGGGAGGGCAAGATACGCAGTATTTT. As protein: CASSVEAGGQDTQYF. Drawing the rest from reference TRBV9 and TRBJ2-3, the complete variable domain is DSGVTQTPKHLITATGQRVTLRCSPRSGDLSVYWYQQSLDQGLQFLIQYYNGEERAKGNILERFSAQQFPDLHSELNLSSLELGDSALYFCASSVEAGGQDTQYFGPGTRLTVL.

The rearrangement joins TRBV29-1 to TRBJ2-1; the D gene is possibly TRBD2 (5 bases). The CDR3 is 12 residues long. The V gene lost 6 bases and the J gene lost 5 bases, with 11 bases spanning the gap. The germline V gene encodes CDR1 SQVTM and CDR2 ANQGSEA. DNA for the CDR3: TGCAGCGTCGGACTGCTAAACAATGAGCAGTTCTTC. Translation gives CSVGLLNNEQFF.

The rearrangement uses TRBV20-1 and TRBJ2-1, with unresolved D. Germline V gives CDR1 DFQATT, CDR2 SNEGSKA (reference sequence). The V gene lost 6 bases and the J gene lost 8 bases, with 8 bases spanning the gap. CDR3 size: 10 residues. DNA for the CDR3: TGCAGTGCCAGACTGTATGAGCAGTTCTTC. This encodes CSARLYEQFF.

This chain joins TRBV18 and TRBJ2-3, with 11 nucleotides matching TRBD2. The CDR3 spans 16 residues. The V gene's germline CDR1 is KGHSH and CDR2 LQKENI. J gave up 1 base and V 6 bases, and 6 bases lay outside the gene matches. The CDR3 sequence: CASSFVAGGGTDTQYF. The CDR3 DNA reads as TGTGCCAGCTCGTTCGTAGCGGGAGGGGGCACAGATACGCAGTATTTT. The full variable domain, rest sourced from reference TRBV18 and TRBJ2-3, is NAGVMQNPRHLVRRRGQEARLRCSPMKGHSHVYWYRQLPEEGLKFMVYLQKENIIDESGMPKERFSAEFPKEGPSILRIQQVVRGDSAAYFCASSFVAGGGTDTQYFGPGTRLTVL.

The chain is built from TRBV2 and TRBJ1-1; 8 bases match TRBD1. Germline-derived CDR1 and CDR2 are SNHLY and FYNNEI. The CDR3 spans 15 residues. The junction had 5 bases not matched to a gene; V was cut back by 5 bases and J by 0 bases. The CDR3 bases are TGTGCCAGCAGTTACCAGGGGGCCATGAACACTGAAGCTTTCTTT. Translated: CASSYQGAMNTEAFF.

The rearrangement uses TRBV14 and TRBJ2-7; possibly TRBD2 for D (7 bases). The CDR3 is 14 residues long. The V end lost 7 bases, the J end lost 3 bases, and 16 bases lay between the germline ends. From germline, CDR1 is SGHDN and CDR2 FVKESK. The CDR3 nucleotides are TGTGCCAGCATCCTCCGGGGAGGGGGCTACGAGCAGTACTTC. Translation gives CASILRGGGYEQYF.

J is TRBJ2-1 and V is TRBV5-4; 10 bases line up with TRBD2. Germline assignment: CDR1 SGHNT and CDR2 YYREEE (reference sequence). This CDR3 has 14 residues. V shed 4 bases, J shed 7 bases, and the junction held 5 bases outside the gene matches. CDR3 nucleotides: TGTGCCAGCAGCAGTAGCGGGAGGAGGAATGAGCAGTTCTTC. Translated: CASSSSGRRNEQFF.

The rearrangement joins TRBV5-1 to TRBJ2-4, with 10 nucleotides matching TRBD1. CDR1 and CDR2 from the germline V gene are SGHRS and YFSETQ. The CDR3 runs to 17 residues. Trimming at V came to 4 bases and at J to 3 bases, leaving 10 bases not matched to a gene. The CDR3 sequence: CASSPPDRGVGKNIQYF. The CDR3 bases are TGCGCCAGCAGCCCACCGGACAGGGGGGTTGGCAAAAACATTCAGTACTTC.

This chain links TRBV7-8 with TRBJ1-3, with D possibly being TRBD1 (5 bases). The CDR3 length is 14 residues. V lost 6 bases and J 1 base, leaving 10 bases between the germline ends. CDR1 SGHVS and CDR2 FQNEAQ come from the germline V gene. The CDR3 loop reads CASRPRGSGNTIYF. CDR3 coding DNA: TGTGCCAGCAGGCCTCGGGGGTCTGGAAACACCATATATTTT.